This entry lists 20 T cell receptor beta chains sequenced from one sample in a study of tumor-infiltrating lymphocytes in localized non-small cell lung cancer. Data came from immunoSEQ multiplex PCR; TCRdb stores just in-frame clones and leaves some out. Counted here are 9,500 to 15,000 clones, approximately 90% occurring once; the ten biggest clones make up under 9.5%. Sequences were obtained from lung tumor tissue. Source of these receptors: a human donor with non-small cell lung cancer.

The chain carries TRBV9 and TRBJ2-3; D gene ambiguous. Trimming stripped 2 bases from V and 4 bases from J, with 14 bases between. Germline V gene sequence: CDR1 SGDLS, CDR2 YYNGEE. CDR3 length equals 15 residues. As DNA, the CDR3 is TGTGCCAGCAGCGTCAGTTTAAGTTTTGCAGATACGCAGTATTTT. Protein sequence: CASSVSLSFADTQYF.

This clone appeared a few times. J is TRBJ1-1 and V is TRBV6-5, with D possibly matching TRBD1 (6 bases). CDR1 is MNHEY, CDR2 SVGAGI, per germline. The germline V and J ends were trimmed by 4 bases and 4 bases, with 13 bases remaining between them. The CDR3 has 14 amino acids. CDR3 nucleotides: TGTGCCAGCAGTTCCTATATGGACAGCACTGAAGCTTTCTTT. The encoded protein is CASSSYMDSTEAFF.

The V call is TRBV28, the J call TRBJ2-7; D may correspond to TRBD1 or TRBD2 (5 bases each). There are 14 residues in the CDR3. V lost 0 bases and J 2 bases, leaving 8 bases between the germline ends. Germline loops: CDR1 MDHEN, CDR2 SYDVKM. CDR3 bases: TGTGCCAGCAGTTTATGGAAGGGACCCTACGAGCAGTACTTC. It translates to CASSLWKGPYEQYF.

The genes are TRBV28 and TRBJ2-1; no definite D call. The CDR3 is 16 amino acids. Trimming took 5 bases from V and 7 from J, leaving 21 bases between them. CDR1 is MDHEN and CDR2 is SYDVKM in the germline V gene. The CDR3 spells CASSPFERYTPNEQFF. For the CDR3, the DNA is TGTGCCAGCAGTCCTTTTGAGCGATACACCCCGAATGAGCAGTTCTTC.

The chain combines TRBV28 with TRBJ1-4; TRBD1 agrees at 8 bases. Germline trimming cut 5 bases from V and 7 bases from J; bases unmatched to any gene: 9. This CDR3 region has 15 residues. Per the germline V gene, CDR1 is MDHEN and CDR2 is SYDVKM. In DNA, the CDR3 is TGTGCCAGCAGTACCCCAGGGGGCATCGGTGAAAAACTGTTTTTT. It specifies CASSTPGGIGEKLFF.

Judged by abundance, this clone is medium-sized (0.01 to 0.1%). The CDR3 DNA follows: TGCAGTACGCTAGGGGACTTTCTCTCCGATGAGCAGTTCTTC. Its protein is CSTLGDFLSDEQFF. V usage is TRBV29-1 and J usage is TRBJ2-1, with a possible D match to TRBD2 (6 bases). Germline V gene data show CDR1 as SQVTM and CDR2 as ANQGSEA. CDR3 length: 14 amino acids.

The rearrangement joins TRBV6-5 to TRBJ1-5; TRBD1 is a possible D gene (5 bases). The V end was cut by 0 bases, the J end by 6 bases, with 12 bases between. CDR1 and CDR2 from the germline V gene are MNHEY and SVGAGI. This CDR3 contains 15 residues. CDR3 residues: CASSYSGADTQPQHF. The CDR3 DNA reads TGTGCCAGCAGTTACTCTGGGGCCGACACTCAGCCCCAGCATTTT.

Concerning this clone: Additional DNA sequences in this sample encode the identical CDR3. This chain links TRBV2 with TRBJ1-4; the D is unclear. The CDR3 spans 11 residues. Trimming removed 10 bases from V and 2 bases from J, with 5 bases in between. Germline loops: CDR1 SNHLY, CDR2 FYNNEI. CDR3 protein: CAIGTNEKLFF. The CDR3 bases are TGTGCCATCGGTACTAATGAAAAACTGTTTTTT.

This clone has more than one count but fewer than ten. CDR3 nucleotides: TGTGCCAGCAGCGTAGGAGGGCGGGGTGACACTGAAGCTTTCTTT. It is translated as CASSVGGRGDTEAFF. The rearrangement joins TRBV9 to TRBJ1-1; D is uncertain. Germline loops: CDR1 SGDLS, CDR2 YYNGEE. Trimming cost V 0 bases and J 3 bases, with 12 bases left between them. This CDR3 contains 15 residues.

The chain couples TRBV5-1 to TRBJ2-1; TRBD1 or TRBD2 may be the D gene (6 bases each). The CDR3 extends over 15 amino acids. V lost 4 bases, J lost 7 bases, and 18 bases lay in between. The germline gives CDR1 SGHRS, CDR2 YFSETQ. Written as DNA, the CDR3 is TGCGCCAGCAGCCCGCAATCGTGGGGGGCTAATGAGCAGTTCTTC. It yields the protein CASSPQSWGANEQFF.

This clone is a singleton in its sample. The rearrangement links TRBV30 to TRBJ1-4, with 10 bases fitting TRBD1. The CDR3 length is 17 residues. V trimming: 0 bases; J trimming: 6 bases; junction bases outside the gene matches: 10. Germline loops: CDR1 GTSNPN, CDR2 SVGIG (reference sequence). The CDR3 DNA reads as TGTGCCTGGAGTGTAACCGACTTCGGGACAGGGGATGAAAAACTGTTTTTT. Protein: CAWSVTDFGTGDEKLFF.

The gene calls are TRBV25-1 and TRBJ2-1; D not certain. The CDR3 is made up of 11 amino acids. Germline CDR1 is MGHDK and CDR2 is SYGVNS. Trimming removed 4 bases from V and 8 bases from J, with 6 bases in between. In nucleotides, the CDR3 is TGTGCCAGCAGTGTCACTTATGAGCAGTTCTTC. Translated: CASSVTYEQFF.

V is TRBV18 and J is TRBJ1-1; TRBD1 agrees at 8 bases. The CDR3 covers 15 residues. CDR1 is KGHSH and CDR2 is LQKENI in the germline V gene. The V and J ends lost 3 bases and 0 bases, in that order; junction bases with no gene match: 3. The CDR3 loop reads CASSPATGVNTEAFF. In nucleotides, the CDR3 is TGTGCCAGCTCACCGGCGACAGGGGTGAACACTGAAGCTTTCTTT.

This chain uses TRBV13 with TRBJ2-3; TRBD2 agrees at 12 bases. The ends lost 6 bases at V and 2 bases at J; junction bases unmatched: 9. Germline CDR1 and CDR2: PRHDT and FYEKMQ (reference sequence). CDR3 length: 17 amino acids. CDR3 coding DNA: TGTGCCAGCAGTTTAACTGGACTAGCGGGACTCACAGATACGCAGTATTTT. Residues: CASSLTGLAGLTDTQYF. Full variable domain (outside the CDR3, taken from reference TRBV13 and TRBJ2-3): AAGVIQSPRHLIKEKRETATLKCYPIPRHDTVYWYQQGPGQDPQFLISFYEKMQSDKGSIPDRFSAQQFSDYHSELNMSSLELGDSALYFCASSLTGLAGLTDTQYFGPGTRLTVL.

The CDR3 region has the DNA TGCGCCAGCAGCCACTCTTCCCGGGGGCAAGATGAAGCTTTCTTT. This translates into CASSHSSRGQDEAFF. The chain joins TRBV4-1 to TRBJ1-1; possible D gene TRBD1, 6 bases. This CDR3 has 15 residues. Trimming took 3 bases from V and 7 from J, leaving 18 bases between them. Per germline, CDR1 MGHRA and CDR2 YSYEKL.

This chain links TRBV4-1 with TRBJ2-1; possible D gene TRBD2, 5 bases. The CDR3 loop spans 17 amino acids. The V end lost 1 base, the J end lost 3 bases, and 16 bases lay between the germline ends. Germline CDR1 reads MGHRA; CDR2 reads YSYEKL. For the CDR3, the DNA is TGCGCCAGCAGCCAAGTAAATAACGGAGGCGGCTACAATGAGCAGTTCTTC. This gives the protein CASSQVNNGGGYNEQFF.

J is TRBJ2-7 and V is TRBV4-2; no clear D gene. The CDR3 spans 15 residues. V was clipped by 1 base and J by 1 base, with 11 bases between them. CDR1 and CDR2 from the germline V gene are LGHNA and YNFKEQ. As DNA, the CDR3 is TGTGCCAGCAGCCAAGTAGCCGCTCCTTCCTACGAGCAGTACTTC. Translating it yields CASSQVAAPSYEQYF.

CDR3 region: CASRVPSGNTIYF. CDR3 bases: TGTGCCAGCAGAGTACCCTCTGGAAACACCATATATTTT. This sequence joins TRBV6-5 and TRBJ1-3; D unresolved. Per germline, CDR1 MNHEY and CDR2 SVGAGI. Trimming took 6 bases from V and 0 from J, leaving 6 bases between them. There are 13 residues in the CDR3.

This sequence joins TRBV19 and TRBJ1-1; no clear D. The V gene's germline CDR1 is LNHDA and CDR2 SQIVND (reference sequence). This CDR3 spans 13 amino acids. The V and J ends lost 5 bases and 5 bases respectively, with 12 bases between them. CDR3 residues: CASSGESGTEAFF. Here the CDR3 DNA reads TGTGCCAGTAGTGGGGAGAGTGGGACTGAAGCTTTCTTT.

The chain links TRBV5-1 to TRBJ1-1; no firm D call. V gave up 5 bases and J gave up 0 bases, with 14 bases separating them. Germline-derived CDR1 and CDR2 are SGHRS and YFSETQ. CDR3 length: 15 amino acids. Here the CDR3 DNA reads TGCGCCAGCAGTTCCTACCCAACAGTGAACACTGAAGCTTTCTTT. Its protein is CASSSYPTVNTEAFF.